The 24 T cell receptor beta chains listed next were all sequenced from one sample in a study of OX40 agonist ivuxolimab in advanced cancers. Libraries were prepared through the immunoSEQ multiplex PCR assay. TCRdb mirrors the immuneACCESS table, restricted to in-frame sequences. Some clones are absent from its copies; in checked studies, under half trace to an unresolved V gene, and the reason for the others is unknown. Recorded for this sample are about 73,000 clones; around 90% of them occurred a single time. The ten biggest clones cover roughly 0.54% of the sample. Sequencing was performed on CD4+ or CD8+ T cells sorted from blood, taken in a trial of the OX40 agonist ivuxolimab. Source of these receptors: an adult with an advanced solid tumor such as melanoma, head and neck, liver or kidney cancer.

This clone showed up just once. This chain connects TRBV6-5 to TRBJ2-1, with 9 bases that match TRBD2. The junction had 9 bases not matched to a gene; V was cut back by 6 bases and J by 6 bases. This CDR3 has 15 residues. Germline CDR1 MNHEY, CDR2 SVGAGI. This chain's CDR3 is CASRKPGLASNEQFF. The CDR3 DNA is TGTGCCAGCAGAAAACCGGGACTAGCAAGCAATGAGCAGTTCTTC.

In this sample, this clone turned up a few times. The CDR3 nucleotides are TGTGCCAGCAGTTCCGGCCGGGGCGAGCAGTACTTC. It specifies CASSSGRGEQYF. The V call is TRBV7-9, the J call TRBJ2-7, with D possibly TRBD2 on 5 matching bases. The CDR3 runs 12 residues. Trimming pared 6 bases from V and 6 bases from J, leaving 12 bases between. Germline loops: CDR1 SEHNR, CDR2 FQNEAQ (reference sequence).

This sequence joins TRBV5-1 and TRBJ1-3, with D possibly being TRBD1 (5 bases). Trimming left V 0 bases short and J 4 bases short, with 14 bases between. CDR1 is SGHRS, CDR2 YFSETQ, per germline. The CDR3 has 16 amino acids. The chain's CDR3 is CASSLAGTRRGNTIYF. Written as DNA, the CDR3 is TGCGCCAGCAGCTTGGCCGGGACCCGGCGGGGAAACACCATATATTTT.

The chain uses TRBV7-2 and TRBJ2-7; D is perhaps TRBD2 (5 bases). V lost 5 bases, J lost 3 bases, and 14 bases lay in between. This CDR3 contains 14 residues. Germline assignment: CDR1 SGHTA and CDR2 FQGNSA. CDR3 sequence: CASSPTLAGYEQYF. The CDR3 DNA reads as TGTGCCAGCAGCCCGACCCTGGCGGGCTACGAGCAGTACTTC.

The chain combines TRBV29-1 with TRBJ2-7, with 8 bases lining up with TRBD2. This CDR3 is built from 16 residues. Losses at the gene ends were 4 bases for V and 7 bases for J; bases not matched to a gene: 18. Germline CDR1 and CDR2: SQVTM and ANQGSEA. The CDR3 is CSVGRRAGAAHREQYF. DNA of the CDR3: TGCAGCGTTGGTCGCAGAGCGGGAGCGGCCCATAGGGAGCAGTACTTC.

This chain connects TRBV5-8 to TRBJ2-5; D unclear. The better agreement between TRBJ2-7 and the DNA end casts doubt on the J call. The germline V gene encodes CDR1 SGHTS and CDR2 YDEGEE. This CDR3 has 14 amino acids. Here the CDR3 reads CASSAVPIPYEQYF. The DNA of the CDR3 is TGTGCCAGCAGCGCCGTCCCGATACCCTACGAGCAGTACTTC.

This chain connects TRBV11-3 to TRBJ2-7, with 10 positions matching TRBD2. After removal of 1 base from V and 9 bases from J, the junction contained 12 bases not matched to a gene. Per germline, CDR1 SGHNT and CDR2 YENEEA. The CDR3 loop spans 16 amino acids. The CDR3, as DNA: TGTGCCAGCAGCTTAGCGGTGTCGTCTAGCGGGAGCCCGCAGTACTTC. Translated, it gives CASSLAVSSSGSPQYF.

Comment on this clone: The sample has other DNA sequences that encode this CDR3 too. The CDR3 coding sequence is TGTGCCAGCAGCCCTACTAGCGGGAGCTACGAGCAGTACTTC. This codes for CASSPTSGSYEQYF. The chain uses TRBV7-3 and TRBJ2-7; the match to TRBD2 covers 11 bases. The CDR3 is made up of 14 amino acids. CDR1 and CDR2 from the germline V gene are SGHTA and FQGTGA. Trimming removed 5 bases from V and 3 bases from J; junction bases left unmatched: 3.

The chain uses TRBV19 and TRBJ2-1, with TRBD2 matching 7 bases. The V gene end was trimmed by 4 bases and the J gene end by 9 bases; junction bases not matched to a gene: 9. CDR1 and CDR2 from the germline V gene are LNHDA and SQIVND (reference sequence). This CDR3 has 14 amino acids. Written as DNA, the CDR3 is TGTGCCAGTAGTAGGGCGGGAGATCGGGGTGAGCAGTTCTTC. It yields the protein CASSRAGDRGEQFF. Full variable domain (missing parts from reference TRBV19 and TRBJ2-1): DGGITQSPKYLFRKEGQNVTLSCEQNLNHDAMYWYRQDPGQGLRLIYYSQIVNDFQKGDIAEGYSVSREKKESFPLTVTSAQKNPTAFYLCASSRAGDRGEQFFGPGTRLTVL.

V is TRBV19 and J is TRBJ2-5; 7 bases align to TRBD2. Germline CDR1 is LNHDA and CDR2 is SQIVND (reference sequence). V lost 2 bases to trimming and J lost 5 bases; unmatched junction nucleotides: 8. The CDR3 is 15 residues long. Written as DNA, the CDR3 is TGTGCCAGTAGTATAAATGCGGGAGAAGTGGAGACCCAGTACTTC. Translating it yields CASSINAGEVETQYF.

The chain is built from TRBV15 and TRBJ2-2; D ambiguous. Germline V gives CDR1 LNHNV, CDR2 YYDKDF (reference sequence). V dropped 4 bases and J dropped 5 bases, with 11 bases sitting between them. The CDR3 runs 14 residues. Here the CDR3 reads CATSISVETGELFF. DNA of the CDR3: TGTGCCACCAGCATTTCGGTAGAGACCGGGGAGCTGTTTTTT.

This clone was counted only a few times. The V and J genes are TRBV6-1 and TRBJ1-4, with 9 bases lining up with TRBD1. In germline, CDR1 is MNHNS, CDR2 SASEGT. The CDR3 is 15 amino acids. V shed 1 base and J 8 bases; nucleotides not matched to a gene: 5. The CDR3 nucleotides are TGTGCCAGCAGTGAAGACAGGGGGCGTTGGGAAAAACTGTTTTTT. Its translation: CASSEDRGRWEKLFF.

The chain links TRBV6-5 to TRBJ2-1; D is unclear. Germline V lookup: CDR1 MNHEY, CDR2 SVGAGI. The CDR3 has 11 amino acids. V gave up 3 bases and J gave up 6 bases, with 3 bases separating them. Written as DNA, the CDR3 is TGTGCCAGCAGTTATCTCAATGAGCAGTTCTTC. Its protein is CASSYLNEQFF.

The V gene is TRBV25-1, the J gene TRBJ1-4; TRBD1 is a possible D gene (6 bases). The CDR3 spans 15 residues. Per the germline V gene, CDR1 is MGHDK and CDR2 is SYGVNS. Trimming removed 6 bases from V and 0 bases from J, with 11 bases in between. Here the CDR3 DNA reads TGTGCCAGCAGCGGGGGGGCAGCAACTAATGAAAAACTGTTTTTT. Its translation is CASSGGAATNEKLFF.

The CDR3 DNA reads as TGTGCCAGCAGCTTCCCCCCCGCCGGACTAGCCCGCGATGAGCAGTTCTTC. Protein: CASSFPPAGLARDEQFF. The gene calls are TRBV7-9 and TRBJ2-1; 8 bases are a match to TRBD2. The CDR3 is 17 residues long. V lost 3 bases to trimming and J lost 8 bases; unmatched junction nucleotides: 15. Germline CDR1 reads SEHNR; CDR2 reads FQNEAQ (reference sequence).

The CDR3 DNA sequence: TGTGCCAGCAGATACAGCGGGAACACTGAAGCTTTCTTT. This gives the protein CASRYSGNTEAFF. The chain recombines TRBV6-5 with TRBJ1-1, with D hard to call. V was shortened by 6 bases and J by 1 base, with 9 bases between the two germline ends. The CDR3 is 13 residues long. The germline V gene has CDR1 MNHEY and CDR2 SVGAGI.

V is TRBV28 and J is TRBJ2-7; TRBD2 is a possible D gene (5 bases). This CDR3 has 12 amino acids. Trimming removed 7 bases from V and 3 bases from J, with 10 bases in between. Germline CDR1 MDHEN, CDR2 SYDVKM. The CDR3, as DNA: TGTGCCAGCATTAGCGCGGACTACGAGCAGTACTTC. Amino acids: CASISADYEQYF.

The genes are TRBV15 and TRBJ2-5; D call uncertain. CDR1 and CDR2 from the germline V gene are LNHNV and YYDKDF (reference sequence). Trimming stripped 3 bases from V and 4 bases from J, with 12 bases between. The CDR3 has 14 residues. The CDR3, as DNA: TGTGCCACCAGCAGGGGCTTGGCTGGAGAGACCCAGTACTTC. The encoded protein is CATSRGLAGETQYF.

V usage is TRBV11-3 and J usage is TRBJ2-1, with 10 bases aligning to TRBD1. The ends lost 1 base at V and 7 bases at J; junction bases unmatched: 4. The germline CDR1 and CDR2 sequences are SGHNT and YENEEA. CDR3 length: 15 amino acids. Written as DNA, the CDR3 is TGTGCCAGCAGCTTAGCTGGGACAGGGGTGAATGAGCAGTTCTTC. Its protein product is CASSLAGTGVNEQFF.

V and J are TRBV28 and TRBJ2-1; 10 positions agree with TRBD1. Per the germline V gene, CDR1 is MDHEN and CDR2 is SYDVKM. V dropped 7 bases and J dropped 5; count of bases not matched to a gene: 11. CDR3 length equals 16 residues. The CDR3 here is CASIPPPGQGNNEQFF. The CDR3, as DNA: TGTGCCAGCATCCCACCCCCGGGACAGGGGAACAATGAGCAGTTCTTC.

This clone was seen only a few times. V is TRBV21-1 and J is TRBJ2-7; TRBD2 is taken as the D call from the table, unchecked against the DNA. TRBV21-1 is reported as a pseudogene. This CDR3 spans 14 amino acids. The CDR3 nucleotides read TGTGCCAGCAGCAAAAGGTCCGCCCTGCGGGAGCAGTACTTC. Protein: CASSKRSALREQYF.

Details on this clone: A read error may produce the germline difference seen at one junction end. CDR3 amino acids: CASRVAGGGYGQYF. In nucleotides, the CDR3 is TGTGCCAGCAGAGTAGCGGGAGGGGGGTACGGGCAGTACTTC. This chain joins TRBV6-1 and TRBJ2-7; 11 bases are a match to TRBD2. The CDR3 has 14 residues. Germline V lookup: CDR1 MNHNS, CDR2 SASEGT.

The gene calls are TRBV7-2 and TRBJ2-2; D tentatively fits TRBD1 or TRBD2 (5 bases each). With 1 base removed from V and 1 base from J, the gap between germline ends came to 10 bases. Germline V CDR1 and CDR2: SGHTA, FQGNSA. CDR3 length: 16 amino acids. As DNA, the CDR3 is TGTGCCAGCAGCTTAGTGGGGACGCAGAACACCGGGGAGCTGTTTTTT. Translation gives CASSLVGTQNTGELFF.

The rearrangement uses TRBV19 and TRBJ2-3; D ambiguous. The CDR3 is made up of 13 amino acids. CDR1 is LNHDA and CDR2 is SQIVND in the germline V gene (reference sequence). V was clipped by 7 bases and J by 2 bases, with 10 bases between them. In DNA form, the CDR3 reads TGTGCCAGTATTTCCCAAAACACAGATACGCAGTATTTT. It codes for CASISQNTDTQYF.